This T cell receptor (beta chain) comes out of a study of vaccination and CD4 T cells after COVID-19. Study-level background: Post-vaccination samples were procured at a median of 72 days following dose two (range 14 to 241). Points from the study as a whole: For convalescent patients, a median approximately 84% of reactive clones surfaced exclusively after vaccination.

Sample treatment: approximately 11-day PBMC culture with coronavirus spike peptide pools or control peptides (ViraFEST assay). ViraFEST sequenced TCRs after peptide-pool expansion of antigen-specific T cells. Notes on this clonotype: No antigen is known for it.

CD4+ T cells that had been cultured provided DNA sequenced with the Oncomine TCR Beta short-read assay. One entry per CDR3 protein, called by TCRdb with MiXCR from the PCR reads. The sample lists 25,000 to 30,000 distinct CDR3 sequences; 50% to 65% were seen once. The receptor was derived from a human donor who received a COVID-19 vaccine. The sequences come from CD4+ T cells from blood, cultured in vitro, collected before SARS-CoV-2 vaccination.

CDR3 protein: CATREAEGAQYF. CDR3 bases: TGTGCCACACGGGAGGCCGAAGGGGCCCAGTACTTC. The chain employs TRBV24-1 and TRBJ2-5; 7 positions agree with TRBD2. This CDR3 contains 12 residues. Germline values: CDR1 KGHDR, CDR2 SFDVKD. Trimming cost V 10 bases and J 9 bases; bases outside gene matches: 10.